The clone carrying this T cell receptor beta chain came up many times. Its antigen is undetermined. The ends were cut back, 4 bases at V and 2 bases at J, with 6 bases in the middle. Per the germline V gene, CDR1 is SGHTA and CDR2 is FQGNSA. This CDR3 has 12 residues. Each TCR beta library was made by quantitative 5'-RACE that incorporated molecular barcodes. TCRdb re-called the 5' RACE reads through MiXCR, storing one row per CDR3 protein. This sample carries some 450,000 distinct CDR3 sequences, approximately 17% of them seen once, and the ten largest clones take approximately 0.93%. The source of the sample is a study of CD8 T cells in ankylosing spondylitis. General study findings and limits: A TCR beta motif of several highly homologous variants appeared characteristic of ankylosing spondylitis blood. Some motif variants were previously reported in reactive arthritis synovial fluid and blood. The authors reported significant enrichment of disease-linked clones in matched ankylosing spondylitis synovial fluid.

The chain is built from TRBV7-2 and TRBJ2-7; D is ambiguous. This TCR came from a male donor with ankylosing spondylitis. The material sequenced was blood, either unsorted or a sorted T cell fraction (not recorded which). CDR3 loop: CASSYMTYEQYF. The CDR3 nucleotides read TGTGCCAGCAGCTACATGACCTACGAGCAGTACTTC.